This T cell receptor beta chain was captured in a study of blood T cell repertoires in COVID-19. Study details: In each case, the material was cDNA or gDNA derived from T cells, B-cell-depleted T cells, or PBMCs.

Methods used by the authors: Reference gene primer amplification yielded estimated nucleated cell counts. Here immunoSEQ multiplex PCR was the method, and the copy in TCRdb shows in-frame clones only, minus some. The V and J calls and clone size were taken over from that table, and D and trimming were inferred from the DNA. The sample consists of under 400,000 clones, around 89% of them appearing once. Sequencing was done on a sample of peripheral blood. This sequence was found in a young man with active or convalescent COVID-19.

DNA of the CDR3: TGTGCCAGTAGTACCTCAGGGGTGGCTTTCTTT. Its protein product is CASSTSGVAFF. The rearrangement links TRBV19 to TRBJ1-1, with D maybe TRBD1 (6 bases). CDR1 LNHDA and CDR2 SQIVND come from the germline V gene (reference sequence). Between the trimmed V and J ends, which lost 4 bases and 11 bases, there was a span of 11 bases. The length of the CDR3 is 11 residues.